This is a list of T cell receptor beta chains from one sample in a study of monozygotic twins with inflammatory bowel disease. Reanalyzing the 5' RACE reads, TCRdb keeps one entry per CDR3 protein, without DNA. In all, the sample yields 190,000 or so distinct CDR3 sequences. The sample consisted of blood. Receptors originate from a human donor with ulcerative colitis or Crohn's disease, or a healthy co-twin of an affected twin (not recorded which). Each CDR3 is given with its conserved first and last residue.

15	TRBV7-9	TRBJ1-6	CASSFRDGVNSPLHF
15	TRBV7-2	TRBJ2-3	CASSLRRIRTDTQYF
14	TRBV7-9	TRBJ1-2	CASSPPGFDYGYTF
17	TRBV6-5	TRBJ2-5	CASSYWGDSKGQETQYF
16	TRBV6-2/TRBV6-3	TRBJ1-1	CASRHPRTGRSTEAFF
16	TRBV9	TRBJ2-2	CASSPQTGTNTGELFF
15	TRBV18	TRBJ2-5	CASSPRPDAGETQYF
15	TRBV2	TRBJ1-1	CASSPKARVNTEAFF
13	TRBV12-3/TRBV12-4	TRBJ2-4	CASSQGQINIQYF
13	TRBV7-2	TRBJ2-3	CASSLLMTDTQYF
15	TRBV10-1	TRBJ2-3	CASTQPKDYTDTQYF
16	TRBV24-1	TRBJ2-3	CATSDMGQPSTDTQYF
14	TRBV6-1	TRBJ2-2	CAHRRDANTGELFF
13	TRBV6-5	TRBJ2-5	CASRMTGQETQYF
13	TRBV27	TRBJ1-5	CASSLSLFQPQHF
13	TRBV5-1	TRBJ1-1	CASSLPQNTEAFF
15	TRBV5-1	TRBJ1-4	CASSPAGATNEKLFF
13	TRBV7-9	TRBJ2-1	CASSTGLYNEQFF
16	TRBV9	TRBJ2-3	CASSVDAGGSTDTQYF
16	TRBV5-8	TRBJ2-2	CASSPWTGVNTGELFF
12	TRBV10-3	TRBJ2-7	CASTGTSYEQYF
13	TRBV6-5	TRBJ1-1	CASSWDREAEAFF